The 10 T cell receptor beta chains below were found in one sample sequenced in a study of tumor-infiltrating lymphocytes in primary liver carcinoma. TCR beta cDNA came from approximately 490 ng total RNA, primed with a constant-region primer. Generation of the TCR beta libraries relied on three nested multiplex PCR rounds using slightly modified ARM-PCR. Primers for the first two PCR rounds were TRBV1-TRBV30 forward primers and a C-beta reverse primer (approximately 9 cycles per round). Using its own MiXCR run on the multiplex PCR reads, TCRdb lists one record per CDR3 protein. The sample yields about 130,000 distinct CDR3 sequences, approximately 64% seen once. RNA and DNA were co-extracted from about 20-30 mg of unsorted bulk tissue. Material: liver tumor tissue from sampling region 3. As to subset: tumor region T3, left-lateral pole. Every receptor here comes from a woman between 55 and 75 years old with primary liver carcinoma and hepatitis B virus infection.

A word on this clonotype: At one boundary the junction diverges from the germline segment, which might be a read error. CDR3 loop: CARSQGANTIYF. CDR3 bases: TGCGCCAGAAGCCAAGGGGCAAACACCATATATTTC. The chain uses TRBV4-1 and TRBJ1-3; possible D gene TRBD1, 5 bases. Germline-derived CDR1 and CDR2 are MGHRA and YSYEKL. This CDR3 has 12 residues.

Points on this clonotype: One end of the junction varies from germline; a read error may be responsible. The V and J genes are TRBV11-2 and TRBJ2-3, with 9 bases that match TRBD2. The CDR3 extends over 20 amino acids. CDR1 and CDR2 from the germline V gene are SGHAT and FQNNGV. The CDR3 sequence: CASGLDLSELAGEGIDTRYF. The CDR3 region has the DNA TGTGCCAGCGGCTTAGATCTAAGTGAGTTAGCGGGAGAAGGGATAGATACGCGGTATTTT.

The chain couples TRBV6-6 to TRBJ1-4; no clear D. V lost 6 bases and J 12 bases, leaving 20 bases between the germline ends. The CDR3 has 14 residues. Per the germline V gene, CDR1 is MNHNY and CDR2 is SVGAGI (reference sequence). The CDR3 DNA reads TGTGCCAGCAGCCCCGGCGTTGTTTCGGAAGAACTGTTTTTT. Translation gives CASSPGVVSEELFF.

The J gene is TRBJ1-1, the V gene TRBV28, with TRBD1 identical over 9 bases. The ends lost 4 bases at V and 4 bases at J; junction bases unmatched: 4. The CDR3 runs 14 residues. Per the germline V gene, CDR1 is MDHEN and CDR2 is SYDVKM. In DNA form, the CDR3 reads TGTGCCAGCAGTTGGCAGGGACAGGGCACTGAAGCTTTCTTT. It specifies CASSWQGQGTEAFF.

This clonotype was recorded at least ten times. The V call is TRBV6-6, the J call TRBJ2-5; maybe TRBD2 (5 bases). This CDR3 has 14 amino acids. Germline V CDR1 and CDR2: MNHNY, SVGAGI (reference sequence). The ends were cut back, 4 bases at V and 3 bases at J, with 12 bases in the middle. Here the CDR3 reads CASSSFGGEETQYF. DNA of the CDR3: TGTGCCAGCAGTTCCTTTGGAGGAGAAGAGACCCAGTACTTC.

Comment on this clonotype: An end of the junction differs from the germline gene, which may be a read error. The CDR3 bases are TGCAGTGCCAGAGATCAGAGGACAGGGGGCTCTGGGGCCAACGTCCTGACTTTC. This sequence encodes CSARDQRTGGSGANVLTF. This chain uses TRBV20-1 with TRBJ2-6, with 10 bases lining up with TRBD1. The CDR3 extends over 18 amino acids. CDR1 is DFQATT and CDR2 is SNEGSKA in the germline V gene (reference sequence).

The chain is built from TRBV13 and TRBJ2-7; no definite D call. This CDR3 region has 15 residues. Germline-derived CDR1 and CDR2 are PRHDT and FYEKMQ (reference sequence). V lost 6 bases, J lost 3 bases, and 18 bases lay in between. For the CDR3, the DNA is TGTGCCAGCAGAAATTTGGCAAAGGGAAGCTACGAGCAGTACTTC. It codes for CASRNLAKGSYEQYF.

In its sample, this clonotype was seen a few times. The V gene is TRBV6-1, the J gene TRBJ2-7; D possibly corresponds to TRBD1 (5 bases). V lost 6 bases to trimming and J lost 0 bases, with 9 bases between them. This CDR3 is 13 amino acids long. The germline V gene encodes CDR1 MNHNS and CDR2 SASEGT. The CDR3 spells CASSVGDSYEQYF. CDR3 DNA sequence: TGTGCCAGCAGCGTAGGGGACTCCTACGAGCAGTACTTC.

This clonotype has a count of ten or more. The rearrangement joins TRBV12-3 or TRBV12-4 to TRBJ2-1, with a weak D call TRBD2 (5 bases). V was trimmed by 6 bases and J by 0 bases, leaving 12 bases between them. This CDR3 spans 15 amino acids. Here the CDR3 DNA reads TGTGCCAGCAGCTCAAGAGGGAGCTCCTACAATGAGCAGTTCTTC. The encoded protein is CASSSRGSSYNEQFF.

This clonotype was seen many times. CDR3 sequence: CASSWDKDQPQHF. The CDR3 DNA reads TGTGCCAGCAGTTGGGACAAAGATCAGCCCCAGCATTTT. The V gene is TRBV6-5, the J gene TRBJ1-5; D possibly corresponds to TRBD1 (6 bases). Between the trimmed V and J ends, which lost 4 bases and 5 bases, there was a span of 9 bases. The CDR3 has 13 residues. Germline loops: CDR1 MNHEY, CDR2 SVGAGI.